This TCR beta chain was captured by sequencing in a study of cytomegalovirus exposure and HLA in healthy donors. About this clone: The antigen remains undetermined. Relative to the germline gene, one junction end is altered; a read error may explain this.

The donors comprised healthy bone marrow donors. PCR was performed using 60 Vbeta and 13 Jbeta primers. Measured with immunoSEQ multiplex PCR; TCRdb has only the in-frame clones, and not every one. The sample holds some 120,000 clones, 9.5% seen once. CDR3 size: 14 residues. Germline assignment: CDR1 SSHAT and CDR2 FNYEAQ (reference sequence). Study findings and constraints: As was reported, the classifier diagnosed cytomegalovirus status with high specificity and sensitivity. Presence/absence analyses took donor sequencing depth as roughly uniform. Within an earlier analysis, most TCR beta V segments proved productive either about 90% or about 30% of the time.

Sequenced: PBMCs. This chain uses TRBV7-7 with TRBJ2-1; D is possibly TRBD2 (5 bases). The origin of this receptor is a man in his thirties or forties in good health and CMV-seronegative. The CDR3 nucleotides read TGTGCTAGCAGCGAGGGAGAGGGATACAATGAGCAGTTCTTC. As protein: CASSEGEGYNEQFF.